Presented here are 25 T cell receptor beta chains from one specimen sequenced in a study of memory CD4+ T cells and cytomegalovirus serostatus. The sort gate was single viable CD3+CD4+CD8-CD45RO+ cells for memory CD4+ T cells. Data came from immunoSEQ multiplex PCR; TCRdb stores just in-frame clones and leaves some out. The sample comprises 27,000 or so clones, about 80% of which are singletons, and roughly 0.98% rests with the top ten. The sample taken for sequencing was memory CD4+ T cells from blood. These TCRs come from an adult in good health and CMV-seronegative.

The J gene is TRBJ2-1, the V gene TRBV11-2; TRBD2 agrees at 8 bases. V shed 2 bases and J 4 bases; nucleotides not matched to a gene: 4. This CDR3 has 15 residues. CDR1 is SGHAT and CDR2 is FQNNGV in the germline V gene. CDR3 nucleotide sequence: TGTGCCAGCAGCTTATTAGCGGGGCCATACAATGAGCAGTTCTTC. Translated: CASSLLAGPYNEQFF.

The chain combines TRBV14 with TRBJ1-3; TRBD1 matches at 7 bases. Trimming cost V 4 bases and J 5 bases; bases outside gene matches: 11. The CDR3 extends over 16 amino acids. CDR1 and CDR2 from the germline V gene are SGHDN and FVKESK. DNA of the CDR3: TGTGCCAGCAGCCTAACGATCGACAGGGATAGAAACACCATATATTTT. This sequence encodes CASSLTIDRDRNTIYF.

The chain combines TRBV14 with TRBJ2-1; 10 bases fit TRBD1. Germline CDR1 reads SGHDN; CDR2 reads FVKESK. The ends lost 8 bases at V and 10 bases at J; junction bases unmatched: 11. This CDR3 is built from 14 residues. This CDR3 is CASGATGGMDEQFF. CDR3 DNA sequence: TGTGCCAGCGGCGCGACAGGGGGCATGGACGAGCAGTTCTTC.

The sample holds one count of this clone. The V call is TRBV5-6, the J call TRBJ2-7; D unresolved. Germline loops: CDR1 SGHDT, CDR2 YYEEEE. The V end was cut by 2 bases, the J end by 3 bases, with 15 bases between. The CDR3 runs to 15 residues. Here the CDR3 DNA reads TGTGCCAGCAGCTTATCACTAAAGGGCCTCTACGAGCAGTACTTC. Translating gives CASSLSLKGLYEQYF. The full variable domain, rest sourced from reference TRBV5-6 and TRBJ2-7, is DAGVTQSPTHLIKTRGQQVTLRCSPKSGHDTVSWYQQALGQGPQFIFQYYEEEERQRGNFPDRFSGHQFPNYSSELNVNALLLGDSALYLCASSLSLKGLYEQYFGPGTRLTVT.

DNA of the CDR3: TGTGCCAGCAGTCACCTGAACACTGAAGCTTTCTTT. Translated, it gives CASSHLNTEAFF. This chain connects TRBV6-6 to TRBJ1-1; D is unclear. Germline V gives CDR1 MNHNY, CDR2 SVGAGI (reference sequence). The CDR3 loop spans 12 amino acids. V lost 5 bases, J lost 0 bases, and 4 bases lay in between.

This clone was seen a few times. The chain joins TRBV7-8 to TRBJ1-1, with D possibly being TRBD1 (5 bases). The CDR3 is 15 amino acids. Trimming removed 8 bases from V and 4 bases from J, with 20 bases in between. Per the germline V gene, CDR1 is SGHVS and CDR2 is FQNEAQ. The CDR3 DNA sequence: TGTGCCAGCCTCCCTGATGGAACCGGGGGCACTGAAGCTTTCTTT. Translated: CASLPDGTGGTEAFF.

V is TRBV6-5 and J is TRBJ1-1; D gene uncertain. V was pared by 6 bases and J by 1 base, with 12 bases between. Germline V gives CDR1 MNHEY, CDR2 SVGAGI. The length of the CDR3 is 14 residues. CDR3 DNA sequence: TGTGCCAGCAGCCCCGGGTGGCAGAACACTGAAGCTTTCTTT. It encodes CASSPGWQNTEAFF.

V usage is TRBV19 and J usage is TRBJ1-4; TRBD1 agrees at 7 bases. V gave up 3 bases and J gave up 5 bases; unmatched junction bases: 0. CDR1 is LNHDA, CDR2 SQIVND, per germline (reference sequence). The CDR3 contains 13 residues. The CDR3 spells CASSMGQNEKLFF. The CDR3 DNA is TGTGCCAGTAGTATGGGACAGAATGAAAAACTGTTTTTT.

The chain employs TRBV6-1 and TRBJ1-2; D gene unclear. Trimming cost V 8 bases and J 6 bases, with 16 bases left between them. CDR3 length: 13 residues. In germline, CDR1 is MNHNS, CDR2 SASEGT. In DNA form, the CDR3 reads TGTGCCAGCCGTGGGTATGGGCGCGATGGCTACACCTTC. As protein: CASRGYGRDGYTF.

The CDR3 reads CASSQTRPFQETQYF. The DNA of the CDR3 is TGTGCCAGTAGCCAAACGAGACCGTTCCAAGAGACCCAGTACTTC. This chain links TRBV19 with TRBJ2-5; D ambiguous. Germline CDR1 LNHDA, CDR2 SQIVND (reference sequence). The V and J ends lost 6 bases and 1 base respectively, with 15 bases between them. The CDR3 loop spans 15 amino acids.

In DNA form, the CDR3 reads TGTGCCAGCAGTGAGGAGTACTCTAGCACAGATACGCAGTATTTT. Translated: CASSEEYSSTDTQYF. The J gene is TRBJ2-3, the V gene TRBV25-1; D is uncertain. This CDR3 is built from 15 residues. The ends were cut back, 3 bases at V and 0 bases at J, with 10 bases in the middle. CDR1 MGHDK and CDR2 SYGVNS come from the germline V gene.

The gene calls are TRBV7-9 and TRBJ1-1, with D hard to call. Germline CDR1 reads SEHNR; CDR2 reads FQNEAQ (reference sequence). This CDR3 has 14 residues. The germline V and J ends were trimmed by 5 bases and 1 base, with 11 bases remaining between them. Written as DNA, the CDR3 is TGTGCCAGCAGCCGCATTCCAGGGAACACTGAAGCTTTCTTT. It encodes CASSRIPGNTEAFF.

The gene calls are TRBV29-1 and TRBJ1-1; D might be TRBD1 (6 bases). Germline CDR1 is SQVTM and CDR2 is ANQGSEA. V dropped 7 bases and J dropped 1 base, with 16 bases sitting between them. The CDR3 is 14 residues long. This CDR3 is CSAEGGSTNTEAFF. The CDR3 region has the DNA TGCAGCGCTGAGGGGGGGAGCACGAACACTGAAGCTTTCTTT.

The rearrangement uses TRBV4-1 and TRBJ2-3; 7 bases match TRBD1. Germline V lookup: CDR1 MGHRA, CDR2 YSYEKL. This CDR3 contains 14 residues. V lost 4 bases and J lost 2; bases outside the gene matches: 3. The CDR3 nucleotides are TGCGCCAGCAGCCCCGACAGGGCCACAGATACGCAGTATTTT. As protein: CASSPDRATDTQYF.

This clone was observed once. This chain links TRBV7-8 with TRBJ1-1; D possibly corresponds to TRBD1 (5 bases). CDR3 length: 14 amino acids. V lost 4 bases, J lost 6 bases, and 15 bases lay in between. Germline V gene data show CDR1 as SGHVS and CDR2 as FQNEAQ. CDR3 amino acids: CASSWGDLRAEAFF. The CDR3 DNA reads as TGTGCCAGCAGCTGGGGGGACCTAAGGGCTGAAGCTTTCTTT.

V and J are TRBV30 and TRBJ2-2; D is unclear. Germline values: CDR1 GTSNPN, CDR2 SVGIG (reference sequence). The CDR3 totals 15 residues. V shed 0 bases and J shed 2 bases, with 10 bases lying between them. CDR3 DNA sequence: TGTGCCTGGAGTGTAACCCGGGTAAACACCGGGGAGCTGTTTTTT. This codes for CAWSVTRVNTGELFF.

The genes are TRBV19 and TRBJ2-7, with 12 nucleotides matching TRBD2. The CDR3 consists of 16 residues. Germline V gene lookup returns CDR1 LNHDA and CDR2 SQIVND (reference sequence). The V and J ends lost 4 bases and 0 bases, in that order; junction bases with no gene match: 4. CDR3 in DNA: TGTGCCAGTAGTACACCGACTAGCGGGAGCTCCTACGAGCAGTACTTC. It yields the protein CASSTPTSGSSYEQYF.

The gene calls are TRBV29-1 and TRBJ2-5; 13 bases map to TRBD2. CDR1 is SQVTM and CDR2 is ANQGSEA in the germline V gene. This CDR3 has 13 residues. The V gene end was trimmed by 7 bases and the J gene end by 5 bases; junction bases not matched to a gene: 4. CDR3 sequence reads: CSAAGLAGETQYF. CDR3 DNA: TGCAGCGCCGCGGGACTAGCGGGGGAGACCCAGTACTTC.

The V and J genes are TRBV5-6 and TRBJ1-4; TRBD1 matches at 9 bases. The CDR3 totals 15 residues. Germline CDR1 SGHDT, CDR2 YYEEEE. V dropped 4 bases and J dropped 7; count of bases not matched to a gene: 8. The CDR3 DNA reads TGTGCCAGCAGCCGACCTGACAGGGGGGGTGAAAAACTGTTTTTT. It is translated as CASSRPDRGGEKLFF.

The chain couples TRBV6-6 to TRBJ1-2; no firm D call. Per the germline V gene, CDR1 is MNHNY and CDR2 is SVGAGI (reference sequence). V lost 9 bases to trimming and J lost 2 bases, with 7 bases between them. The CDR3 has 11 amino acids. CDR3 amino acids: CASTINYGYTF. For the CDR3, the DNA is TGTGCCAGTACCATCAACTATGGCTACACCTTC.

This clone came up a few times. The rearrangement links TRBV13 to TRBJ2-2; 8 nucleotides line up with TRBD1. CDR1 PRHDT and CDR2 FYEKMQ come from the germline V gene (reference sequence). The CDR3 loop spans 16 amino acids. Trimming took 3 bases from V and 6 from J; bases not matched to a gene: 9. CDR3 sequence: CASSFLGQGISGELFF. In nucleotides, the CDR3 is TGTGCCAGCAGCTTCTTAGGACAGGGAATTTCCGGGGAGCTGTTTTTT. Using reference TRBV13 and TRBJ2-2 for the parts outside the CDR3, the full variable domain is AAGVIQSPRHLIKEKRETATLKCYPIPRHDTVYWYQQGPGQDPQFLISFYEKMQSDKGSIPDRFSAQQFSDYHSELNMSSLELGDSALYFCASSFLGQGISGELFFGEGSRLTVL.

This clone was seen a single time. This sequence joins TRBV6-5 and TRBJ1-1, with D possibly matching TRBD1 (6 bases). Trimming stripped 6 bases from V and 10 bases from J, with 21 bases between. The CDR3 spans 14 residues. Per germline, CDR1 MNHEY and CDR2 SVGAGI. CDR3 amino acids: CASRTLMKGVRAFF. In DNA form, the CDR3 reads TGTGCCAGCAGAACACTCATGAAGGGGGTACGAGCTTTCTTT.

The V call is TRBV28, the J call TRBJ1-1, with 8 bases matching TRBD1. Germline V gene sequence: CDR1 MDHEN, CDR2 SYDVKM. V shed 9 bases and J 2 bases; nucleotides not matched to a gene: 5. The CDR3 runs to 13 residues. The CDR3 reads CASQGQVNTEAFF. DNA of the CDR3: TGTGCCAGTCAGGGACAGGTCAACACTGAAGCTTTCTTT.

The CDR3 sequence: CASSRGSSGNTIYF. The DNA for the CDR3 is TGTGCCAGCAGCCGCGGGAGTTCTGGAAACACCATATATTTT. The chain combines TRBV7-2 with TRBJ1-3; no clear D gene. The germline V gene has CDR1 SGHTA and CDR2 FQGNSA. The CDR3 extends over 14 amino acids. The V end lost 5 bases, the J end lost 1 base, and 9 bases lay between the germline ends. The full variable domain, with the rest looked up from reference TRBV7-2 and TRBJ1-3, is GAGVSQSPSNKVTEKGKDVELRCDPISGHTALYWYRQSLGQGLEFLIYFQGNSAPDKSGLPSDRFSAERTGGSVSTLTIQRTQQEDSAVYLCASSRGSSGNTIYFGEGSWLTVV.

The V and J genes are TRBV7-6 and TRBJ2-5; 15 bases fit TRBD2. Germline CDR1 and CDR2: SGHVS and FNYEAQ. V was clipped by 5 bases and J by 2 bases; unmatched bases: 6. CDR3 size: 17 residues. CDR3 residues: CASSLGLAGGTQETQYF. The CDR3 DNA is TGTGCCAGCAGCCTGGGACTAGCGGGAGGAACACAAGAGACCCAGTACTTC.